A single sample gave rise to the 10 T cell receptor beta chains below, sequenced in a study of cytomegalovirus exposure and HLA in healthy donors. The study ran its PCR with 60 Vbeta and 13 Jbeta primers. Sequencing used immunoSEQ multiplex PCR; TCRdb keeps in-frame clones, though not all of them. This table lists over 45,000 clones. Sequencing input: PBMCs. These receptor sequences come from a woman aged 40 to 50 in good health and CMV-seronegative.

This sequence joins TRBV6-1 and TRBJ1-1; D is unclear. V was clipped by 6 bases and J by 4 bases, with 15 bases between them. The CDR3 totals 14 residues. From germline, CDR1 is MNHNS and CDR2 SASEGT. CDR3 in DNA: TGTGCCAGCAGCCTGGGTTTTAGCGGCACTGAAGCTTTCTTT. Amino acids: CASSLGFSGTEAFF.

Turning to this clone: One junction end disagrees with the germline gene, perhaps due to a read error. The genes are TRBV7-7 and TRBJ2-5; 8 nucleotides agree with TRBD2. The CDR3 covers 15 residues. Germline V CDR1 and CDR2: SSHAT, FNYEAQ (reference sequence). The CDR3 here is CASSLAAGVQETQYF. CDR3 nucleotides: TGTGCTAGCAGCTTAGCAGCGGGGGTCCAAGAGACCCAGTACTTC.

The chain has TRBV5-1 and TRBJ1-4, with D possibly matching TRBD1 (5 bases). CDR1 SGHRS and CDR2 YFSETQ come from the germline V gene. This CDR3 comprises 17 residues. Between the trimmed V and J ends, which lost 4 bases and 0 bases, there was a span of 16 bases. The CDR3 sequence is CASSMGPKDATNEKLFF. In nucleotides, the CDR3 is TGCGCCAGCAGCATGGGGCCGAAAGATGCAACTAATGAAAAACTGTTTTTT.

This rearrangement joins TRBV2 to TRBJ2-1, with 8 bases that match TRBD1. V shed 4 bases, J shed 4 bases, and the junction held 6 bases outside the gene matches. The CDR3 has 15 amino acids. In germline, CDR1 is SNHLY, CDR2 FYNNEI. The CDR3 nucleotides are TGTGCCAGCAGTGCGTTTCAGGGGGCTTACAATGAGCAGTTCTTC. Its protein is CASSAFQGAYNEQFF.

On this clone itself: The junction and the germline gene differ at one end; a read error may be behind it. The J gene is TRBJ2-2, the V gene TRBV19; D possibly corresponds to TRBD1 (7 bases). This CDR3 is built from 14 residues. Germline V lookup: CDR1 LNHDA, CDR2 SQIVND (reference sequence). In nucleotides, the CDR3 is TGCGCTACTGCGGGGACAGAGTACACCGGGGAGCTGTTTTTT. As protein: CATAGTEYTGELFF.

V usage is TRBV10-2 and J usage is TRBJ1-2; maybe TRBD1 (5 bases). CDR1 and CDR2 (germline): WSHSY, SAAADI. Trimming took 6 bases from V and 1 from J, leaving 12 bases between them. The CDR3 is made up of 14 amino acids. The CDR3 spells CASSDADSNYGYTF. In DNA form, the CDR3 reads TGCGCCAGCAGCGACGCCGACAGTAACTATGGCTACACCTTC.

The chain carries TRBV15 and TRBJ1-6; possibly TRBD1 for D (5 bases). The CDR3 length is 14 residues. Germline V CDR1 and CDR2: LNHNV, YYDKDF (reference sequence). V lost 3 bases and J 6 bases, leaving 9 bases between the germline ends. The CDR3 spells CATSRAGTNSPLHF. The CDR3 bases are TGTGCCACCAGCAGGGCGGGGACTAATTCACCCCTCCACTTT.

The chain combines TRBV5-1 with TRBJ1-1; a weak D match, TRBD1 (5 bases). Germline values: CDR1 SGHRS, CDR2 YFSETQ. The germline V and J ends were trimmed by 4 bases and 5 bases, with 12 bases remaining between them. This CDR3 has 13 amino acids. The CDR3 nucleotides are TGCGCCAGCAGCCCGATTGGGGGGACTGAAGCTTTCTTT. Amino acid sequence: CASSPIGGTEAFF. The full variable domain, rest sourced from reference TRBV5-1 and TRBJ1-1, is KAGVTQTPRYLIKTRGQQVTLSCSPISGHRSVSWYQQTPGQGLQFLFEYFSETQRNKGNFPGRFSGRQFSNSRSEMNVSTLELGDSALYLCASSPIGGTEAFFGQGTRLTVV.

Concerning this clone: The junction does not match germline at one end; this may be a read error. The V call is TRBV7-7, the J call TRBJ2-5, with TRBD2 identical over 8 bases. The J call may be mistaken, given a closer DNA end match to TRBJ2-7. Germline CDR1 is SSHAT and CDR2 is FNYEAQ (reference sequence). The CDR3 is 16 amino acids. The DNA for the CDR3 is TGTGCTAGCAGCGTCGCAGCGGGAGTAGGGGTATACGAGCAGTACTTC. Translating it yields CASSVAAGVGVYEQYF.

This sequence joins TRBV12-2 and TRBJ2-5; the table's D call, TRBD2, was not checked against the DNA. TRBV12-2 is marked as a pseudogene. The CDR3 has 18 residues. The CDR3 DNA reads as TGTGCAAGTCGCTTAGCCGCAGGAGGCGGGGGTTACCAAGAGACCCAGTACTTC. Protein: CASRLAAGGGGYQETQYF.